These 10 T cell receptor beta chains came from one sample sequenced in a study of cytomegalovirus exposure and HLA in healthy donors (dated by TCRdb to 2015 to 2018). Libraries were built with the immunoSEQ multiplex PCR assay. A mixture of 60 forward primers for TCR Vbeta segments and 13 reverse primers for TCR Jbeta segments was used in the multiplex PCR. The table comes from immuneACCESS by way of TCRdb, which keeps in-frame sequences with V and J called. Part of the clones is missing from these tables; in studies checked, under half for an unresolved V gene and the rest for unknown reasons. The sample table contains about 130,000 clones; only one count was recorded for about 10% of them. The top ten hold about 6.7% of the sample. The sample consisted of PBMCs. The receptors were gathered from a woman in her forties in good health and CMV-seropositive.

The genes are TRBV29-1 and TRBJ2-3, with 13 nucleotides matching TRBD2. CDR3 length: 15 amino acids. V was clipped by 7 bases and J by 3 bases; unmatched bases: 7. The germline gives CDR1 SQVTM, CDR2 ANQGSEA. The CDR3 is CSASGLAGKTDTQYF. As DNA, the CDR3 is TGCAGCGCCTCGGGACTAGCGGGGAAAACAGATACGCAGTATTTT.

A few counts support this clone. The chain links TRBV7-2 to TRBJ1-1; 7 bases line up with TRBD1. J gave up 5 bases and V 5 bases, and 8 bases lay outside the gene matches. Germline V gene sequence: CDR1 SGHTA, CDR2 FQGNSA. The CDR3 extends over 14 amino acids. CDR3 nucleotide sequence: TGTGCCAGCAGCCCAGGACAGGCCCTAACTGAAGCTTTCTTT. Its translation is CASSPGQALTEAFF.

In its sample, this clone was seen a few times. The CDR3 sequence: CASSLLGLDQPQHF. The CDR3, as DNA: TGCGCCAGCAGCTTGTTGGGCCTTGATCAGCCCCAGCATTTT. The J gene is TRBJ1-5, the V gene TRBV5-1; no definite D call. The CDR3 is made up of 14 amino acids. CDR1 and CDR2 from the germline V gene are SGHRS and YFSETQ. The V end was cut by 1 base, the J end by 5 bases, with 10 bases between. The whole variable domain, filled in from reference TRBV5-1 and TRBJ1-5, reads KAGVTQTPRYLIKTRGQQVTLSCSPISGHRSVSWYQQTPGQGLQFLFEYFSETQRNKGNFPGRFSGRQFSNSRSEMNVSTLELGDSALYLCASSLLGLDQPQHFGDGTRLSIL.

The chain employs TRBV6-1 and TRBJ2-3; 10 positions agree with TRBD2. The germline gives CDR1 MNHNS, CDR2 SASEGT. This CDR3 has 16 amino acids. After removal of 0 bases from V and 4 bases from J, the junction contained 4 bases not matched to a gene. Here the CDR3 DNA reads TGTGCCAGCAGTGAAGCCGGGGGACTAGCGCCAGATACGCAGTATTTT. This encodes CASSEAGGLAPDTQYF.

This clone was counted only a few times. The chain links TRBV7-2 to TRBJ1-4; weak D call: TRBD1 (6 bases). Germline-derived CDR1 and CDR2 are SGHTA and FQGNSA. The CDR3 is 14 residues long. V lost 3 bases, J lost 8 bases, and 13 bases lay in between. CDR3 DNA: TGTGCCAGCAGCTTGGGGGCAGGGGACGAAAAACTGTTTTTT. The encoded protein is CASSLGAGDEKLFF.

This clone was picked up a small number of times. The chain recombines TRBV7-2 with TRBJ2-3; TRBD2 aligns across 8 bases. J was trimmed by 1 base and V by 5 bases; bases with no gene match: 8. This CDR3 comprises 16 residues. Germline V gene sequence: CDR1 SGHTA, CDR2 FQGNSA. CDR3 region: CASSLQSGGGTDTQYF. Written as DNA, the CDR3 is TGTGCCAGCAGCCTTCAAAGCGGGGGAGGCACAGATACGCAGTATTTT.

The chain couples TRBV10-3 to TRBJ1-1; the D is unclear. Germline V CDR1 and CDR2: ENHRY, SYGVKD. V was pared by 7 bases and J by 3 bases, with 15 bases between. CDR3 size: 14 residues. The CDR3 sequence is CAITYSVRDTEAFF. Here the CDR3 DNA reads TGTGCCATCACCTACTCCGTCCGGGACACTGAAGCTTTCTTT.

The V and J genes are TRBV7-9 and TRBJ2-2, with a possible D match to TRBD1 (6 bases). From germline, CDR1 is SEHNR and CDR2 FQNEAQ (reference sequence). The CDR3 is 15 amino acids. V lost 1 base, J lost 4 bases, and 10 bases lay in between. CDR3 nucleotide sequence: TGTGCCAGCAGCTTAGTTATGGACAGCACCGGGGAGCTGTTTTTT. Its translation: CASSLVMDSTGELFF.

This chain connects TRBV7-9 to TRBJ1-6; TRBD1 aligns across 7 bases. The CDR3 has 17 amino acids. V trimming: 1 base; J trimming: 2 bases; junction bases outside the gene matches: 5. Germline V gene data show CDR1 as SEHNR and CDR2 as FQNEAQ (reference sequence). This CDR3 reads CASSLVTGVAYNSPLHF. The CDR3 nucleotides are TGTGCCAGCAGCTTAGTTACAGGGGTAGCCTATAATTCACCCCTCCACTTT.

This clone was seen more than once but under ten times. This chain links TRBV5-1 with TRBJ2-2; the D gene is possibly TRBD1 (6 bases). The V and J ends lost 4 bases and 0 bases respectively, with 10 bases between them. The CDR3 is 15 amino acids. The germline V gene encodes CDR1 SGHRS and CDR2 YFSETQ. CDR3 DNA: TGCGCCAGCAGCATAGACAGGCCGAACACCGGGGAGCTGTTTTTT. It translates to CASSIDRPNTGELFF.